The rows below give T cell receptor beta chains drawn from one sample of a study of T-cell reconstitution after alpha-beta-depleted transplantation in children. TCRdb used MiXCR to reprocess the PCR reads, holding one entry per CDR3 protein. This table has a few hundred thousand distinct CDR3 sequences, about 16% appearing once. This material consisted of PBMCs, mostly from graft donor cells, taken 360 days after TCRalphabeta/CD19-depleted stem cell transplant. Every receptor here comes from a boy in the first two years of life who had a stem cell transplant for Wiskott-Aldrich syndrome, so the T cells may come from the graft donor. CDR3s include the opening cysteine and the closing phenylalanine or tryptophan. D genes are given only for firm matches. Clone size appears in some rows only: once, few, many, or a class for an expanded clone.

NA TRBJ2-6 TRBV10-3 NA CATRVPGANVLTF TGTGCCACCCGAGTGCCCGGGGCCAACGTCCTGACTTTC
NA TRBJ2-7 TRBV13 NA CASSLAGTHSSYEQYF TGTGCCAGCAGCTTAGCCGGGACACACAGCTCCTACGAGCAGTACTTC
NA TRBJ2-7 TRBV12-3/TRBV12-4 few CASSGTREQYF TGTGCCAGCAGTGGGACGAGGGAGCAGTACTTC
NA TRBJ2-7 TRBV7-9 few CASSQPRDLYSYEQYF TGTGCCAGCAGCCAGCCGAGGGACTTATACTCCTACGAGCAGTACTTC
NA TRBJ2-6 TRBV4-3 few CASSQDMPWMRGANVLTF TGCGCCAGCAGCCAAGATATGCCCTGGATGCGTGGGGCCAACGTCCTGACTTTC
NA TRBJ2-7 TRBV7-2 few CASSSGMWGWVEQYF TGTGCCAGCAGCTCCGGGATGTGGGGGTGGGTCGAGCAGTACTTC
NA TRBJ2-7 TRBV21-1 NA CASSNSPGLAGTQYF TGTGCCAGCAGCAATTCCCCGGGACTAGCGGGAACGCAGTACTTC
TRBD1 TRBJ1-4 TRBV7-9 few CASSTGQLATNEKLFF TGTGCCAGCAGCACGGGACAGCTGGCTACTAATGAAAAACTGTTTTTT
TRBD2 TRBJ2-1 TRBV12-3/TRBV12-4 NA CASSFGLAASNEQFF TGTGCCAGCAGTTTCGGACTAGCTGCAAGCAATGAGCAGTTCTTC
TRBD2 TRBJ2-7 TRBV7-6 once CASSLLTERTSGGSSYEQYF TGTGCCAGCAGCTTACTTACGGAGAGGACTAGCGGGGGGAGCTCCTACGAGCAGTACTTC
NA TRBJ2-7 TRBV6-1 NA CASIARTDSNEQYF TGTGCCAGCATCGCCCGTACAGACAGCAACGAGCAGTACTTC
NA TRBJ1-1 TRBV4-1 few CASSQVLSRSTEAFF TGCGCCAGCAGCCAAGTCCTCTCCCGCTCCACTGAAGCTTTCTTT
TRBD1 TRBJ2-4 TRBV12-3/TRBV12-4 few CASSLERRGLAKNIQYF TGTGCCAGCAGTTTAGAGCGCAGGGGGTTGGCCAAAAACATTCAGTACTTC
NA TRBJ2-1 TRBV20-1 NA CSATGTGELDEQFF TGCAGTGCTACCGGGACTGGAGAGTTGGATGAGCAGTTCTTC
NA TRBJ1-2 TRBV27 NA CASSWGRGGGYTF TGTGCCAGCAGTTGGGGCAGGGGTGGAGGCTACACCTTC
NA TRBJ2-7 TRBV3-1 NA CASSQDLKRSYEQYF TGTGCCAGCAGCCAAGATTTGAAGAGGAGCTACGAGCAGTACTTC
NA TRBJ2-5 TRBV5-6 NA CASSLWKTETQYF TGTGCCAGCAGCTTGTGGAAAACAGAGACCCAGTACTTC
NA TRBJ2-3 TRBV7-9 NA CASSFIQGLTDTQYF TGTGCCAGCAGCTTTATTCAGGGCCTCACAGATACGCAGTATTTT
NA TRBJ2-2 TRBV5-1 few CASSSQQGNTGELFF TGCGCCAGCAGCTCACAACAGGGAAACACCGGGGAGCTGTTTTTT
TRBD1 TRBJ2-7 TRBV20-1 few CSASDRRSSYEQYF TGCAGTGCATCGGACAGGAGGAGCTCCTACGAGCAGTACTTC
TRBD1 TRBJ2-2 TRBV11-3 NA CASSFARGQTRGELFF TGTGCCAGCAGCTTTGCGAGGGGACAGACCCGCGGGGAGCTGTTTTTT
NA TRBJ1-4 TRBV20-1 few CSARDRNVNEKLFF TGCAGTGCTAGAGATAGGAACGTCAATGAAAAACTGTTTTTT
NA TRBJ1-5 TRBV10-3 NA CATSGSNQPQHF TGTGCCACATCGGGTAGCAATCAGCCCCAGCATTTT
TRBD1 TRBJ2-7 TRBV5-6 NA CASSLVGQGKSSYEQYF TGTGCCAGCAGCTTGGTGGGACAGGGGAAGAGCTCCTACGAGCAGTACTTC
NA TRBJ1-1 TRBV6-5 NA CASSYEGGQGTEAFF TGTGCCAGCAGTTACGAGGGGGGCCAGGGCACTGAAGCTTTCTTT
TRBD2 TRBJ2-7 TRBV5-1 NA CASTWRGGVDEQYF TGCGCCAGCACCTGGCGGGGAGGGGTGGACGAGCAGTACTTC
NA TRBJ2-1 TRBV5-8 few CASSLLHIYNEQFF TGTGCCAGCAGCTTGCTTCATATATACAATGAGCAGTTCTTC
NA TRBJ1-2 TRBV5-1 NA CASRQGPQNYGYTF TGCGCCAGCAGGCAGGGCCCTCAAAACTATGGCTACACCTTC
NA TRBJ1-3 TRBV7-9 NA CASSLPGQPSGNTIYF TGTGCCAGCAGCCTCCCTGGACAGCCCTCTGGAAACACCATATATTTT
TRBD2 TRBJ2-1 TRBV7-9 few CASSSGTSGSLGQFF TGTGCCAGCAGCTCCGGGACTAGCGGGAGCCTAGGTCAGTTCTTC
NA TRBJ2-7 TRBV20-1 NA CSASIGASDYEQYF TGCAGTGCTAGTATAGGGGCTAGCGACTACGAGCAGTACTTC
TRBD1 TRBJ2-7 TRBV10-3 few CAISESTGGADEQYF TGTGCCATCAGTGAGTCAACAGGGGGCGCGGATGAGCAGTACTTC
NA TRBJ2-7 TRBV5-1 few CASSLSQPFYEQYF TGCGCCAGCAGCTTGAGTCAGCCTTTCTACGAGCAGTACTTC
NA TRBJ2-3 TRBV5-1 NA CASSLHRSASKADTQYF TGCGCCAGCAGCTTGCATAGATCAGCCTCCAAAGCGGATACGCAGTATTTT
NA TRBJ2-1 TRBV24-1 NA CATSDLRERRFF TGTGCCACCAGTGATTTACGGGAAAGACGGTTCTTC
NA TRBJ1-1 TRBV12-3/TRBV12-4 few CASSLVMNTEAFF TGTGCCAGCAGTTTAGTAATGAACACTGAAGCTTTCTTT
NA TRBJ1-2 TRBV29-1 few CSVEEQWQRYTF TGCAGCGTTGAAGAACAGTGGCAAAGGTACACCTTC
NA TRBJ2-2 TRBV2 NA CASVGPLYELFF TGTGCCAGCGTCGGCCCTCTGTACGAGCTGTTTTTT
TRBD1 TRBJ2-2 TRBV12-3/TRBV12-4 NA CASSWAGGGGELFF TGTGCCAGCAGTTGGGCAGGGGGCGGAGGGGAGCTGTTTTTT
NA TRBJ2-3 TRBV9 NA CASSNPDTDTQYF TGTGCCAGCAGCAATCCCGACACAGATACGCAGTATTTT
TRBD2 TRBJ2-2 TRBV11-1 few CASSFLPLLAGGLTGELFF TGTGCCAGCAGCTTCCTCCCCCTCCTAGCGGGAGGCCTCACCGGGGAGCTGTTTTTT
NA TRBJ2-3 TRBV7-9 few CASSLGFSAADTQYF TGTGCCAGCAGCTTGGGGTTTAGCGCTGCAGATACGCAGTATTTT
TRBD2 TRBJ2-1 TRBV9 few CASSVVAGPYNEQFF TGTGCCAGCAGCGTAGTAGCGGGGCCCTACAATGAGCAGTTCTTC
NA TRBJ1-4 TRBV5-1 few CASSLVPGRGNEKLFF TGCGCCAGCAGCTTGGTACCGGGACGGGGGAATGAAAAACTGTTTTTT
TRBD2 TRBJ2-1 TRBV6-2/TRBV6-3 NA CASSYSLAGAGEQFF TGTGCCAGCAGTTACTCACTAGCGGGAGCGGGTGAGCAGTTCTTC
TRBD2 TRBJ2-1 TRBV12-3/TRBV12-4 few CASSFILGLAYEQFF TGTGCCAGCAGTTTTATATTAGGACTAGCATATGAGCAGTTCTTC
NA TRBJ2-3 TRBV2 few CASSPQSPADTQYF TGTGCCAGCAGCCCCCAGAGTCCAGCAGATACGCAGTATTTT
NA TRBJ1-5 TRBV28 many CASSFWRVGQPQHF TGTGCCAGCAGTTTCTGGAGGGTAGGGCAGCCCCAGCATTTT
NA TRBJ2-1 TRBV18 NA CASSPSQGYNEQFF TGTGCCAGCTCACCATCCCAAGGTTACAATGAGCAGTTCTTC
TRBD1 TRBJ2-1 TRBV20-1 few CSARDPRDSYNEQFF TGCAGTGCTAGAGACCCCCGGGACAGTTACAATGAGCAGTTCTTC
TRBD2 TRBJ2-5 TRBV4-3 NA CASSPSGTSGRGETQYF TGCGCCAGCAGCCCCTCTGGGACTAGCGGGAGGGGAGAGACCCAGTACTTC